A single sample is the source of the 30 T cell receptor beta chains below, sequenced in a study of tumor-infiltrating lymphocytes in primary liver carcinoma. Germline DNA was also extracted, and blood RNA was taken from unsorted whole blood. Production of TCR beta cDNA used around 500 ng total RNA together with a constant-region primer. Libraries for TCR beta were built through three nested multiplex PCR rounds, which together made up a slightly modified ARM-PCR procedure. The opening two PCR rounds, about 11 cycles each, paired TRBV1-TRBV30 forward primers with a C-beta reverse primer. TCRdb re-derived calls from the multiplex PCR reads in MiXCR, one entry per CDR3 protein. The sample lists over 250,000 distinct CDR3 sequences, roughly 60% seen once, with 17% in the top ten. The sample consisted of peripheral blood. The origin of the receptors is a woman in her 30s with primary liver carcinoma and hepatitis B virus infection.

V is TRBV6-1 and J is TRBJ1-2, with D hard to call. The CDR3 is 15 amino acids. Trimming removed 5 bases from V and 1 base from J, with 14 bases in between. The V gene's germline CDR1 is MNHNS and CDR2 SASEGT. CDR3 coding DNA: TGTGCCAGCAGTCCCGCTGGGTGGGTTAACTATGGCTACACCTTC. Protein product: CASSPAGWVNYGYTF.

Regarding this clonotype: At one of its ends the junction is not consistent with the germline gene, which may arise from a read error. The chain uses TRBV5-6 and TRBJ2-3, with 15 bases that match TRBD2. The CDR3 loop spans 18 amino acids. Looked up from germline, CDR1 is SGHDT and CDR2 is YYEEEE. CDR3 loop: CASMTGLAGGPSIDTQYF. The CDR3 DNA sequence: TGTGCCAGCATGACGGGACTAGCGGGAGGACCTAGCATAGATACGCAGTATTTT.

This clonotype showed up just a few times. The chain employs TRBV28 and TRBJ2-2; D gene unclear. Trimming cost V 9 bases and J 4 bases, with 9 bases left between them. The CDR3 contains 12 residues. The germline CDR1 and CDR2 sequences are MDHEN and SYDVKM. The CDR3 DNA sequence: TGTGCCAGTAGACTTGTCACCGGGGAGCTGTTTTTT. Its translation: CASRLVTGELFF.

This clonotype was observed a few times. The chain joins TRBV12-3 or TRBV12-4 to TRBJ1-5; a weak D match, TRBD1 (5 bases). The germline V and J ends were trimmed by 6 bases and 4 bases, with 16 bases remaining between them. The CDR3 totals 15 residues. The CDR3 region is CASRSSGAYNQPQHF. CDR3 DNA sequence: TGTGCCAGCAGGTCATCCGGGGCCTATAATCAGCCCCAGCATTTT.

Ten or more counts support this clonotype. Here the CDR3 reads CASSQPGPFGYGYTF. Here the CDR3 DNA reads TGCGCCAGCAGCCAACCTGGCCCCTTCGGGTATGGCTACACCTTC. The chain couples TRBV4-1 to TRBJ1-2; D ambiguous. Per germline, CDR1 MGHRA and CDR2 YSYEKL. Deletions cut 2 bases from V and 5 bases from J, with 15 bases between. CDR3 length: 15 amino acids.

This clonotype came up many times. V usage is TRBV10-3 and J usage is TRBJ2-5; D gene unclear. Germline loops: CDR1 ENHRY, CDR2 SYGVKD. V was pared by 2 bases and J by 5 bases, with 3 bases between. The CDR3 totals 11 residues. The CDR3 sequence is CAISERETQYF. In DNA, the CDR3 is TGTGCCATCAGTGAGCGGGAGACCCAGTACTTC.

Worth noting for this clonotype: A much larger clone differs from this one at a single base, so this may be a read error. This rearrangement joins TRBV6-5 to TRBJ2-7; perhaps TRBD2 as D (5 bases). V shed 2 bases and J shed 0 bases, with 11 bases lying between them. CDR1 is MNHEY and CDR2 is SVGAGI in the germline V gene. This CDR3 contains 15 residues. CDR3 bases: TGTGCCAGCAGTTACCCCCAGCGGTCCTCCTACGAGCAGTACTTC. Its translation: CASSYPQRSSYEQYF.

This clonotype was seen only once. The junction does not match germline at one end; this may be a read error. V gene TRBV11-1 combines with J gene TRBJ2-1; 8 positions match TRBD2. The CDR3 contains 15 residues. Germline CDR1 reads SGHAT; CDR2 reads FQDESV (reference sequence). CDR3 loop: CASSKTGGPNHGQSF. In nucleotides, the CDR3 is TGTGCCAGCAGCAAAACGGGAGGGCCTAACCATGGGCAGTCCTTC.

Of note for this clonotype: A single base separates this from a much larger clone, so it may be a read error. V and J are TRBV29-1 and TRBJ2-7, with 9 bases aligning to TRBD2. CDR1 SQVTM and CDR2 ANQGSEA come from the germline V gene. The CDR3 runs 14 residues. Here the CDR3 reads CSALSSGRSYDQYF. The CDR3, as DNA: TGCAGCGCCCTGAGTAGCGGGAGATCCTACGATCAGTACTTC.

This chain links TRBV6-5 with TRBJ2-2, with D uncertain. Per germline, CDR1 MNHEY and CDR2 SVGAGI. V lost 8 bases, J lost 7 bases, and 17 bases lay in between. The CDR3 totals 14 residues. The CDR3 DNA reads as TGTGCCAGCGGTCCCTTTGGTCTAGACGGGGAGCTGTTTTTT. Residues: CASGPFGLDGELFF.

The chain employs TRBV5-1 and TRBJ1-4; 7 nucleotides line up with TRBD1. The CDR3 is made up of 14 amino acids. The V gene end was trimmed by 5 bases and the J gene end by 8 bases; junction bases not matched to a gene: 9. From germline, CDR1 is SGHRS and CDR2 YFSETQ. The DNA for the CDR3 is TGCGCCAGCAGTAGACAGGGCCTTAGGGAAAAACTGTTTTTT. This codes for CASSRQGLREKLFF.

The chain recombines TRBV11-3 with TRBJ2-2; 7 nucleotides align to TRBD1. The CDR3 totals 16 residues. Germline trimming cut 3 bases from V and 2 bases from J; bases unmatched to any gene: 6. Germline CDR1 is SGHNT and CDR2 is YENEEA. DNA for the CDR3: TGTGCCAGCAGCTTCTGGGACAGCAGCAACACCGGGGAGCTGTTTTTT. It encodes CASSFWDSSNTGELFF.

This clonotype was seen only a few times. The missing conserved phenylalanine or tryptophan at the end of this CDR3 makes a read error likely. This sequence joins TRBV28 and TRBJ2-4; weak D call: TRBD2 (6 bases). Germline V CDR1 and CDR2: MDHEN, SYDVKM. Trimming took 5 bases from V and 4 from J, leaving 12 bases between them. This CDR3 spans 14 amino acids. The CDR3 region is CASSPSAGKNIQYL. For the CDR3, the DNA is TGTGCCAGCAGTCCCTCGGCGGGGAAAAACATTCAGTACCTC.

The chain uses TRBV20-1 and TRBJ2-1, with 9 bases matching TRBD2. Germline V gene data show CDR1 as DFQATT and CDR2 as SNEGSKA (reference sequence). The CDR3 covers 18 residues. V was pared by 2 bases and J by 5 bases, with 16 bases of the junction left unmatched. The DNA for the CDR3 is TGCAGTGCTAGAAGGGGGAACTTGAGAGCTAGCGGGAACAATGAGCAGTTCTTC. Its translation is CSARRGNLRASGNNEQFF.

Comment on this clonotype: A clone one base away is much larger, so this may be a read error. CDR3 protein: CASSQDLGEAYNEQLF. CDR3 in DNA: TGTGCCAGCAGCCAAGATTTAGGGGAGGCCTACAATGAGCAGCTCTTC. The chain employs TRBV4-2 and TRBJ2-1; TRBD2 is a possible D gene (6 bases). The CDR3 is 16 residues long. Germline V gene lookup returns CDR1 LGHNA and CDR2 YNFKEQ.

The chain uses TRBV11-2 and TRBJ2-7; D may be TRBD2 (5 bases). This CDR3 is 16 amino acids long. CDR1 is SGHAT, CDR2 FQNNGV, per germline. V dropped 7 bases and J dropped 4 bases, with 23 bases sitting between them. CDR3 in amino acids: CASIFPRGIAEYEQYF. CDR3 sequence (DNA): TGTGCCAGCATCTTCCCACGGGGTATCGCAGAATACGAGCAGTACTTC.

Note on this clonotype: An end of the junction differs from the germline gene, which may be a read error. The chain combines TRBV4-1 with TRBJ1-1; D is unclear. The V gene's germline CDR1 is MGHRA and CDR2 YSYEKL. The CDR3 runs 14 residues. The DNA of the CDR3 is TGCGCCAGCAACCAAGATCAAGCAATGGCTGAAGCTTTCTTT. It encodes CASNQDQAMAEAFF.

Remarks on this clonotype: A much more abundant neighbour one base away suggests this may be a read error. V gene TRBV29-1 combines with J gene TRBJ1-1; D gene unclear. Looked up from germline, CDR1 is SQVTM and CDR2 is ANQGSEA. The germline V and J ends were trimmed by 7 bases and 3 bases, with 15 bases remaining between them. This CDR3 region has 13 residues. This CDR3 reads CSAPPGIDTEAFF. The CDR3 region has the DNA TGCAGCGCTCCCCCGGGTATTGACACTGAAGCTTTCTTT.

The CDR3: CASSLTSVHTDTQYF. The CDR3 bases are TGTGCCAGCAGCTTAACTAGCGTTCACACAGATACGCAGTATTTT. V usage is TRBV5-4 and J usage is TRBJ2-3; the match to TRBD2 covers 7 bases. Unmatched junction bases numbered 5, after V lost 2 bases and J lost 2 bases. The CDR3 extends over 15 amino acids. Germline CDR1 and CDR2: SGHNT and YYREEE (reference sequence).

This clonotype was found many times. The gene calls are TRBV29-1 and TRBJ2-1; D is possibly TRBD1 or TRBD2 (5 bases each). V was pared by 8 bases and J by 5 bases, with 16 bases between. Germline loops: CDR1 SQVTM, CDR2 ANQGSEA. The CDR3 runs 13 residues. In DNA, the CDR3 is TGCAGCACCCGCCGGGACGACAACAATGAGCAGTTCTTC. Translating gives CSTRRDDNNEQFF.

This clonotype was observed at least ten times. The gene calls are TRBV2 and TRBJ2-7; D uncertain. Germline CDR1 reads SNHLY; CDR2 reads FYNNEI. This CDR3 is 12 amino acids long. The V and J ends lost 7 bases and 1 base respectively, with 8 bases between them. CDR3 protein: CASILGSYEQYF. Here the CDR3 DNA reads TGTGCCAGCATTCTAGGATCCTACGAGCAGTACTTC.

Notes on this clonotype: At one end the junction does not follow the germline gene, possibly because of a read error. V is TRBV11-2 and J is TRBJ2-5; D is possibly TRBD2 (6 bases). The V gene's germline CDR1 is SGHAT and CDR2 FQNNGV. The CDR3 is made up of 14 amino acids. The CDR3 protein is CASSFSMTGETQYF. For the CDR3, the DNA is TGTGCCAGCAGCTTTAGTATGACGGGAGAGACTCAGTACTTC.

The chain is built from TRBV15 and TRBJ1-1; D unclear. CDR1 LNHNV and CDR2 YYDKDF come from the germline V gene (reference sequence). Trimming left V 0 bases short and J 3 bases short, with 8 bases between. This CDR3 is built from 14 residues. CDR3 DNA sequence: TGTGCCACCAGCAGAGATATGGTAGACACTGAAGCTTTCTTT. Amino acids: CATSRDMVDTEAFF.

This clonotype was counted between two and nine times. This may come from a read error, since a much larger clone is one base off. The chain carries TRBV5-6 and TRBJ2-5; 8 positions agree with TRBD1. The ends lost 0 bases at V and 5 bases at J; junction bases unmatched: 12. Germline assignment: CDR1 SGHDT and CDR2 YYEEEE. CDR3 length equals 17 residues. Here the CDR3 reads CASSLGDRGRPEETQYF. CDR3 DNA sequence: TGTGCCAGCAGCTTGGGAGACAGGGGACGACCGGAGGAGACCCAGTACTTC.

On this clonotype itself: A much larger clone is a single base away; this may be a read error. DNA for the CDR3: TGTGCCATTAGGCTGGGACAGGCGGAAGTTGAGACCCAGTACTTC. The encoded protein is CAIRLGQAEVETQYF. The chain combines TRBV12-3 or TRBV12-4 with TRBJ2-5; 8 bases are a match to TRBD1. The V and J ends lost 10 bases and 5 bases, in that order; junction bases with no gene match: 15. This CDR3 is built from 15 residues.

This clonotype turned up a few times. V usage is TRBV12-3 or TRBV12-4 and J usage is TRBJ2-2; D is unresolved. CDR3 size: 17 residues. Deletions cut 5 bases from V and 2 bases from J, with 18 bases between. CDR3 protein: CASSPGLRERNTGELFF. CDR3 nucleotide sequence: TGTGCCAGCAGTCCAGGTTTGAGAGAACGAAACACCGGGGAGCTGTTTTTT.

V gene TRBV19 combines with J gene TRBJ2-3; D unresolved. The CDR3 has 14 residues. Germline values: CDR1 LNHDA, CDR2 SQIVND (reference sequence). Trimming removed 2 bases from V and 0 bases from J, with 6 bases in between. DNA for the CDR3: TGTGCCAGTAGTATATCGAGCAGCACAGATACGCAGTATTTT. As protein: CASSISSSTDTQYF. Looking up the rest from reference TRBV19 and TRBJ2-3 gives the full variable domain: DGGITQSPKYLFRKEGQNVTLSCEQNLNHDAMYWYRQDPGQGLRLIYYSQIVNDFQKGDIAEGYSVSREKKESFPLTVTSAQKNPTAFYLCASSISSSTDTQYFGPGTRLTVL.

This clonotype was observed many times. The CDR3 region is CASSLSPGELFF. CDR3 DNA sequence: TGTGCCAGCAGCCTTAGTCCCGGGGAGCTGTTTTTT. The chain employs TRBV6-2 or TRBV6-3 and TRBJ2-2; D not certain. Germline V gene data show CDR1 as MNHEY and CDR2 as SVGEGT. Trimming took 6 bases from V and 6 from J, leaving 8 bases between them. The CDR3 has 12 amino acids.

Many counts were recorded for this clonotype. The chain links TRBV29-1 to TRBJ2-2; 10 nucleotides line up with TRBD2. This CDR3 has 15 residues. Germline V gives CDR1 SQVTM, CDR2 ANQGSEA. J gave up 0 bases and V 6 bases, and 4 bases lay outside the gene matches. The CDR3 loop reads CSVAGLAANTGELFF. The CDR3 DNA sequence: TGCAGCGTGGCTGGACTAGCGGCGAACACCGGGGAGCTGTTTTTT.

Only a few counts were recorded for this clonotype. Since a much larger clone is just one base distant, this may be a read error. The chain combines TRBV29-1 with TRBJ2-7; 8 bases agree with TRBD2. The V gene end was trimmed by 2 bases and the J gene end by 7 bases; junction bases not matched to a gene: 10. CDR3 length: 14 residues. In germline, CDR1 is SQVTM, CDR2 ANQGSEA. CDR3 in amino acids: CSVESRGGLNEQYF. The CDR3 DNA reads as TGCAGCGTTGAAAGCCGGGGGGGCCTTAATGAGCAGTACTTC.